Below, 25 T cell receptor beta chains from the same sample are listed, as sequenced in a study of Graves' ophthalmopathy and Graves' hyperthyroidism. Investigators amplified TCR beta CDR3 regions from RNA transcripts. The workflow started with a first-round RT-PCR run with HTBI primers and then moved on to a second-round multiplex PCR. MiXCR, applied by TCRdb to the multiplex PCR reads, yields one record per CDR3 protein. The repertoire holds 500,000 to 800,000 distinct CDR3 sequences, roughly two fifths seen once, with about 3.3% in the top ten. The sample comprised peripheral blood. These receptors were collected from an adult man with Graves' ophthalmopathy.

Many counts were recorded for this clonotype. The rearrangement links TRBV14 to TRBJ1-1; D not certain. Germline V gives CDR1 SGHDN, CDR2 FVKESK. This CDR3 has 13 residues. Trimming removed 1 base from V and 10 bases from J, with 13 bases in between. CDR3 DNA sequence: TGTGCCAGCAGCCAAGCCGTCTTCCGGGGAGCTTTCTTT. This gives the protein CASSQAVFRGAFF.

Regarding this clonotype: A much larger clone lies a single base off, so this may be a read error. The chain combines TRBV5-1 with TRBJ1-5; perhaps TRBD1 as D (5 bases). The CDR3 length is 13 residues. Per germline, CDR1 SGHRS and CDR2 YFSETQ. Trimming removed 3 bases at V and 11 bases at J, with 15 bases between. The CDR3 sequence: CASSSAWGGAQHF. For the CDR3, the DNA is TGCGCCAGCAGCTCGGCCTGGGGGGGGGCCCAGCATTTT.

This clonotype was recorded many times. The chain carries TRBV10-3 and TRBJ2-7, with a weak D call TRBD1 (7 bases). This CDR3 has 15 amino acids. Trimming cost V 0 bases and J 4 bases, with 13 bases left between them. CDR1 and CDR2 from the germline V gene are ENHRY and SYGVKD. The CDR3 coding sequence is TGTGCCATCAGTGAGTCGGCCAGGGGGGCTTACGAGCAGTACTTC. Translating it yields CAISESARGAYEQYF.

This clonotype was picked up one time. The chain combines TRBV18 with TRBJ2-7, with D perhaps TRBD1 or TRBD2 (6 bases each). In germline, CDR1 is KGHSH, CDR2 LQKENI. Deletions cut 2 bases from V and 6 bases from J, with 17 bases between. This CDR3 is built from 15 residues. This CDR3 is CASSPTGAVDTEQYF. In DNA form, the CDR3 reads TGTGCCAGCTCACCAACGGGGGCGGTGGATACCGAGCAGTACTTC. The full variable domain, completed using reference TRBV18 and TRBJ2-7, is NAGVMQNPRHLVRRRGQEARLRCSPMKGHSHVYWYRQLPEEGLKFMVYLQKENIIDESGMPKERFSAEFPKEGPSILRIQQVVRGDSAAYFCASSPTGAVDTEQYFGPGTRLTVT.

About this clonotype itself: This sequence may be a read error, since a much larger clone differs from it by one base. This sequence joins TRBV7-2 and TRBJ1-3; no clear D. The germline V and J ends were trimmed by 5 bases and 8 bases, with 13 bases remaining between them. The CDR3 consists of 13 residues. Germline V lookup: CDR1 SGHTA, CDR2 FQGNSA. Here the CDR3 DNA reads TGTGCCAGCAGCCTTGGAGAGGGAGACACCATATATTTT. This gives the protein CASSLGEGDTIYF.

In regard to this clonotype: This sequence may be a read error, since a much larger clone differs from it by one base. V usage is TRBV29-1 and J usage is TRBJ2-7; D remains unclear. CDR3 length: 13 amino acids. V dropped 0 bases and J dropped 1 base, with 7 bases sitting between them. Looked up from germline, CDR1 is SQVTM and CDR2 is ANQGSEA. CDR3 in DNA: TGCAGCGTTGAAGAAGTCGGGTCCTACGAGCAGTACTTC. Encoded protein: CSVEEVGSYEQYF.

This clonotype came up once. A clone one base away is much larger, so this may be a read error. The V and J genes are TRBV12-3 or TRBV12-4 and TRBJ1-1; no clear D. This CDR3 comprises 11 residues. The CDR3 reads CAGSGFTEAFF. The CDR3 DNA reads TGTGCCGGCAGTGGATTCACTGAAGCTTTCTTT.

In this sample, this clonotype turned up many times. The chain joins TRBV5-1 to TRBJ2-7; the match to TRBD2 covers 8 bases. CDR3 length equals 15 residues. The germline gives CDR1 SGHRS, CDR2 YFSETQ. Unmatched junction bases numbered 4, after V lost 0 bases and J lost 2 bases. The CDR3 sequence is CASSLESGGAYEQYF. Written as DNA, the CDR3 is TGCGCCAGCAGCTTGGAGAGCGGGGGAGCCTACGAGCAGTACTTC. Together with reference TRBV5-1 and TRBJ2-7, the CDR3 gives the full variable domain: KAGVTQTPRYLIKTRGQQVTLSCSPISGHRSVSWYQQTPGQGLQFLFEYFSETQRNKGNFPGRFSGRQFSNSRSEMNVSTLELGDSALYLCASSLESGGAYEQYFGPGTRLTVT.

This clonotype showed up many times. V usage is TRBV20-1 and J usage is TRBJ2-7; 13 positions agree with TRBD2. Germline V gene lookup returns CDR1 DFQATT and CDR2 SNEGSKA (reference sequence). The CDR3 is 14 amino acids. V shed 1 base and J 3 bases; nucleotides not matched to a gene: 0. The CDR3: CSARGTSGGYEQYF. CDR3 coding DNA: TGCAGTGCTAGAGGGACTAGCGGGGGCTACGAGCAGTACTTC.

The chain couples TRBV19 to TRBJ1-4; D unresolved. This CDR3 has 12 amino acids. Germline V gene lookup returns CDR1 LNHDA and CDR2 SQIVND (reference sequence). Between the trimmed V and J ends, which lost 10 bases and 7 bases, there was a span of 13 bases. The CDR3 reads CATAGGGEKLFF. For the CDR3, the DNA is TGTGCCACCGCGGGCGGAGGTGAAAAACTGTTTTTT.

This chain joins TRBV15 and TRBJ2-5; TRBD2 might be the D (5 bases). Germline V gives CDR1 LNHNV, CDR2 YYDKDF (reference sequence). The CDR3 consists of 16 residues. Trimming took off 0 bases at V and 9 bases at J, with 20 bases between the two ends. CDR3 protein: CATSRDRPGSGQPQYF. For the CDR3, the DNA is TGTGCCACCAGCAGAGATCGCCCAGGAAGCGGTCAGCCCCAGTACTTC. The full variable domain, completed using reference TRBV15 and TRBJ2-5, is DAMVIQNPRYQVTQFGKPVTLSCSQTLNHNVMYWYQQKSSQAPKLLFHYYDKDFNNEADTPDNFQSRRPNTSFCFLDIRSPGLGDTAMYLCATSRDRPGSGQPQYFGPGTRLLVL.

As concerns this clonotype: The junction differs from germline at one of its ends, possibly a read error. The chain recombines TRBV10-3 with TRBJ1-1; 7 bases align to TRBD1. The CDR3 consists of 15 residues. CDR1 and CDR2 from the germline V gene are ENHRY and SYGVKD. The CDR3 coding sequence is TGTGCCAGCAGTGACTTAACAGGGGCGAACACTGAAGCTTTCTTT. Translation: CASSDLTGANTEAFF.

This rearrangement joins TRBV7-9 to TRBJ1-6; 7 positions match TRBD1. V shed 7 bases, J shed 8 bases, and the junction held 11 bases outside the gene matches. The CDR3 has 15 amino acids. CDR1 and CDR2 (germline): SEHNR, FQNEAQ (reference sequence). CDR3 in amino acids: CASIGQAGTDSPLHF. In DNA, the CDR3 is TGTGCCAGCATCGGACAGGCGGGCACCGATTCACCCCTCCACTTT.

This clonotype was counted many times. The rearrangement uses TRBV2 and TRBJ2-7; D may be TRBD1 or TRBD2 (5 bases each). This CDR3 contains 12 residues. Per the germline V gene, CDR1 is SNHLY and CDR2 is FYNNEI. V lost 6 bases and J 6 bases, leaving 12 bases between the germline ends. The CDR3 sequence: CASRAWDVEQYF. CDR3 coding DNA: TGTGCCAGCAGGGCCTGGGACGTCGAGCAGTACTTC.

This clonotype showed up just a few times. The V call is TRBV5-1, the J call TRBJ2-7; TRBD2 might be the D (5 bases). CDR1 and CDR2 from the germline V gene are SGHRS and YFSETQ. V gave up 1 base and J gave up 1 base, with 12 bases separating them. CDR3 size: 15 residues. CDR3 sequence: CASSLSLGGSYEQYF. CDR3 sequence (DNA): TGCGCCAGCAGCTTGTCACTAGGTGGGTCCTACGAGCAGTACTTC. Filled out from reference TRBV5-1 and TRBJ2-7, the complete variable domain reads KAGVTQTPRYLIKTRGQQVTLSCSPISGHRSVSWYQQTPGQGLQFLFEYFSETQRNKGNFPGRFSGRQFSNSRSEMNVSTLELGDSALYLCASSLSLGGSYEQYFGPGTRLTVT.

This clonotype was counted ten times or more. The chain has TRBV4-1 and TRBJ2-5; 8 positions match TRBD2. The CDR3 is 16 amino acids. The germline V gene encodes CDR1 MGHRA and CDR2 YSYEKL. V lost 1 base, J lost 7 bases, and 11 bases stayed unmatched. CDR3 nucleotides: TGCGCCAGCAGCCAAGGAAGACTAGCGCCCGGTGGGACCCAGTACTTC. Amino acids: CASSQGRLAPGGTQYF.

V is TRBV10-3 and J is TRBJ2-7; 7 positions agree with TRBD1. Trimming at V came to 5 bases and at J to 1 base, leaving 2 bases not matched to a gene. The CDR3 has 13 residues. Per germline, CDR1 ENHRY and CDR2 SYGVKD. CDR3 nucleotides: TGTGCCATCAGTTCGGACAGGTCCTACGAGCAGTACTTC. The encoded protein is CAISSDRSYEQYF.

The table lists this clonotype with many counts. The chain links TRBV10-3 to TRBJ2-7; possibly TRBD1 or TRBD2 for D (6 bases each). Trimming shortened V by 0 bases and J by 0 bases, and 18 bases separated the two germline ends. Germline CDR1 is ENHRY and CDR2 is SYGVKD. The CDR3 runs to 18 residues. The CDR3 nucleotides read TGTGCCATCAGTGAGTCGACATTAGGGGGGCCGAGCTCCTACGAGCAGTACTTC. Encoded protein: CAISESTLGGPSSYEQYF.

There are many counts of this clonotype. The chain recombines TRBV12-3 or TRBV12-4 with TRBJ1-5; 10 positions agree with TRBD1. The CDR3 is 14 residues long. Trimming took 6 bases from V and 5 from J; bases not matched to a gene: 4. CDR3 region: CASRRQGADQPQHF. CDR3 coding DNA: TGTGCCAGCAGACGACAGGGGGCCGATCAGCCCCAGCATTTT.

In its sample, this clonotype was seen a few times. The V call is TRBV20-1, the J call TRBJ1-4, with 7 bases matching TRBD1. With V trimmed by 1 base and J by 8 bases, 13 bases remained unmatched. CDR1 and CDR2 from the germline V gene are DFQATT and SNEGSKA (reference sequence). CDR3 length equals 16 residues. CDR3 sequence (DNA): TGCAGTGCTAGAGGGCCAGGGGGATTGGTCGGGGAAAAACTGTTTTTT. It is translated as CSARGPGGLVGEKLFF.

This clonotype was counted a few times. CDR3 DNA: TGTGCCAGTACCCCCGGGACAGGCGCTTACGAGCAGTACTTC. This sequence encodes CASTPGTGAYEQYF. The chain is built from TRBV19 and TRBJ2-7, with 8 nucleotides matching TRBD1. CDR1 is LNHDA, CDR2 SQIVND, per germline (reference sequence). The V gene end was trimmed by 7 bases and the J gene end by 4 bases; junction bases not matched to a gene: 9. The CDR3 length is 14 residues.

This clonotype was counted ten times or more. The J gene is TRBJ1-2, the V gene TRBV12-3 or TRBV12-4, with 9 positions matching TRBD1. The CDR3 totals 14 residues. V lost 5 bases, J lost 7 bases, and 8 bases stayed unmatched. The CDR3 nucleotides are TGTGCCAGCAGTATTCGGACAGGGGCCGGTGGCTACACCTTC. It yields the protein CASSIRTGAGGYTF.

V usage is TRBV19 and J usage is TRBJ2-7, with D possibly matching TRBD1 (8 bases). The length of the CDR3 is 18 residues. Trimming shortened V by 2 bases and J by 2 bases, and 22 bases separated the two germline ends. Germline V gene sequence: CDR1 LNHDA, CDR2 SQIVND (reference sequence). The CDR3 protein is CASSINRGKGLPTYEQYF. In DNA form, the CDR3 reads TGTGCCAGTAGTATAAACAGGGGGAAGGGACTACCGACCTACGAGCAGTACTTC.

This clonotype was picked up many times. CDR3 loop: CASFGGGNIYEQYF. CDR3 nucleotide sequence: TGTGCCAGCTTCGGGGGGGGAAACATCTACGAGCAGTACTTC. The chain has TRBV2 and TRBJ2-7, with 8 bases matching TRBD2. Germline V gene lookup returns CDR1 SNHLY and CDR2 FYNNEI. With V trimmed by 8 bases and J by 3 bases, 9 bases remained unmatched. The CDR3 runs 14 residues.

This clonotype showed up just a few times. The chain uses TRBV5-1 and TRBJ2-7, with TRBD2 identical over 12 bases. J lost 3 bases, V lost 4 bases, and 14 bases had no gene match. The CDR3 has 18 amino acids. Germline-derived CDR1 and CDR2 are SGHRS and YFSETQ. This CDR3 is CASSVGRLAGDANYEQYF. In nucleotides, the CDR3 is TGCGCCAGCAGCGTGGGCCGACTAGCGGGAGATGCGAACTACGAGCAGTACTTC.